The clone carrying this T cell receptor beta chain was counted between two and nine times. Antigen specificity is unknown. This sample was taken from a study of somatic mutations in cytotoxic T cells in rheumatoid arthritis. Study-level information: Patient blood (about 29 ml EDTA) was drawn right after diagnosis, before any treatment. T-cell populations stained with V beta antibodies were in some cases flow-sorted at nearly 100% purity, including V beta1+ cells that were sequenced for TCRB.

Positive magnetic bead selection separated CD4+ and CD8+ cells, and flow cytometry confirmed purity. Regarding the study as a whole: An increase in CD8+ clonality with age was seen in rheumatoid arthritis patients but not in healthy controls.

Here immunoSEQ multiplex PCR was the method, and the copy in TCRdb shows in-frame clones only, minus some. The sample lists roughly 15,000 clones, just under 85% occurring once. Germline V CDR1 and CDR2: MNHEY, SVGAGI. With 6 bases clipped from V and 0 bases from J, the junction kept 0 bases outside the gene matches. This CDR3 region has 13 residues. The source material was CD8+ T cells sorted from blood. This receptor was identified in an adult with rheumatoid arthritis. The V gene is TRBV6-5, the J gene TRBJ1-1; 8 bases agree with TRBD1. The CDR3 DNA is TGTGCCAGCAGGGGACAGGTGAACACTGAAGCTTTCTTT. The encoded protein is CASRGQVNTEAFF.